The 3 T cell receptor beta chains below were found in one sample sequenced in a study of T cells in Graves' hyperthyroidism and ophthalmopathy (dated by TCRdb to the late 2010s). Library prep was done by multiplex PCR. Sequenced on an Illumina HiSeq 2000. TCR beta CDR3 regions were amplified from RNA transcripts. A first-round RT-PCR of the TCR CDR3 used the HTBI primer set with the Qiagen OneStep RT-PCR kit. TCRdb reran the public reads through fastp at Q25 and MiXCR, keeping productive beta chains. For every CDR3 protein sequence, its rows merge into one entry that carries the most common genes and DNA. The sample records approximately 700,000 distinct CDR3 sequences, around 15% of which are singletons. The ten biggest clones cover under 8.5% of the sample. Sequenced material: blood. The receptors stem from a man aged 18-30 years with Graves' hyperthyroidism.

This clonotype was found a few times. The chain recombines TRBV20-1 with TRBJ2-7; no firm D call. V dropped 4 bases and J dropped 7 bases, with 11 bases sitting between them. This CDR3 contains 11 residues. Germline-derived CDR1 and CDR2 are DFQATT and SNEGSKA (reference sequence). This CDR3 reads CSATPLGEQYF. CDR3 in DNA: TGCAGTGCTACCCCCCTTGGGGAGCAGTACTTC.

This clonotype showed up just once. V gene TRBV7-2 combines with J gene TRBJ2-1; 9 nucleotides agree with TRBD1. V lost 5 bases to trimming and J lost 2 bases; unmatched junction nucleotides: 22. The CDR3 has 21 residues. Germline CDR1 SGHTA, CDR2 FQGNSA. The CDR3, as DNA: TGTGCCAGCAGCCCACCACGGGACAGGGCGATGCGCCTCCCGCCCTACAATGAGCAGTTCTTC. Protein: CASSPPRDRAMRLPPYNEQFF.

Many counts were recorded for this clonotype. The genes are TRBV3-1 and TRBJ2-7, with D unclear. This CDR3 region has 17 residues. V was cut by 0 bases and J by 6 bases, with 21 bases left in between. Germline V gives CDR1 LGHDT, CDR2 YNNKEL (reference sequence). The CDR3: CASSQDQADLGGGEQYF. CDR3 nucleotide sequence: TGTGCCAGCAGCCAAGATCAGGCAGACCTGGGCGGCGGCGAGCAGTACTTC.